Listed here are 20 T cell receptor beta chains from one sample, sequenced in a study of blood T cell repertoires in COVID-19 (dated by TCRdb to about 2020). Libraries were constructed by the immunoSEQ multiplex PCR assay. The table comes from immuneACCESS by way of TCRdb, which keeps in-frame sequences with V and J called. Part of the clones is missing from these tables; in studies checked, under half for an unresolved V gene and the rest for unknown reasons. The sample table contains fewer than 60,000 clones; only one count was recorded for roughly 89% of them. The ten largest account for more than 3.5% of the sample. Specimen: peripheral blood. These receptors originate from a man aged 50 to 59 with acute or convalescent COVID-19.

The chain uses TRBV29-1 and TRBJ2-7; 7 bases map to TRBD1. Per germline, CDR1 SQVTM and CDR2 ANQGSEA. V gave up 0 bases and J gave up 2 bases; unmatched junction bases: 10. CDR3 length: 16 amino acids. The CDR3 DNA follows: TGCAGCGTTGAAGATCCGACATCCGACAGGGCCTACGAGCAGTACTTC. This translates into CSVEDPTSDRAYEQYF.

This chain uses TRBV11-3 with TRBJ1-2; D is possibly TRBD1 (5 bases). Trimming cost V 4 bases and J 8 bases, with 11 bases left between them. The CDR3 runs to 12 residues. Germline CDR1 reads SGHNT; CDR2 reads YENEEA. The CDR3 loop is CASSSQGRGYTF. The DNA of the CDR3 is TGTGCCAGCAGCTCGCAGGGTCGGGGCTACACCTTC.

The chain is built from TRBV24-1 and TRBJ2-3, with 9 bases that match TRBD2. Germline V gives CDR1 KGHDR, CDR2 SFDVKD. With 7 bases clipped from V and 0 bases from J, the junction kept 4 bases outside the gene matches. The CDR3 extends over 15 amino acids. CDR3: CATSLAGDSTDTQYF. CDR3 coding DNA: TGTGCCACCAGCTTAGCGGGAGATAGCACAGATACGCAGTATTTT.

The V call is TRBV19, the J call TRBJ1-5; TRBD1 matches 7 bases. CDR3 length equals 15 residues. The trim removed 4 bases at V and 4 bases at J, leaving 7 bases unmatched. Germline loops: CDR1 LNHDA, CDR2 SQIVND (reference sequence). As DNA, the CDR3 is TGTGCCAGTAGTACAACAGGGGATAGGAATCAGCCCCAGCATTTT. This sequence encodes CASSTTGDRNQPQHF.

V and J are TRBV10-3 and TRBJ2-3; 7 positions match TRBD2. V gave up 4 bases and J gave up 3 bases; unmatched junction bases: 7. The CDR3 extends over 15 amino acids. Per the germline V gene, CDR1 is ENHRY and CDR2 is SYGVKD. The CDR3 DNA reads as TGTGCCATCAGTGGGGAAGGCGGGAGAACAGATACGCAGTATTTT. As protein: CAISGEGGRTDTQYF.

The genes are TRBV18 and TRBJ2-7; tentatively, D is TRBD1 (6 bases). Per germline, CDR1 KGHSH and CDR2 LQKENI. The CDR3 contains 15 residues. V was pared by 6 bases and J by 5 bases, with 20 bases between. The CDR3 loop is CASSPSGERSHEQYF. The CDR3 DNA sequence: TGTGCCAGCTCTCCATCAGGGGAACGATCCCACGAGCAGTACTTC.

The CDR3 DNA sequence: TGCGCCAGCAGCCAGGGCGGGTTCTACACCTTC. The encoded protein is CASSQGGFYTF. This sequence joins TRBV4-1 and TRBJ1-2; no clear D. Deletions cut 3 bases from V and 10 bases from J, with 9 bases between. In germline, CDR1 is MGHRA, CDR2 YSYEKL. The CDR3 extends over 11 amino acids.

This chain connects TRBV3-1 (or the pseudogene TRBV3-2) to TRBJ1-3, with a tentative D call TRBD1 (6 bases). The length of the CDR3 is 16 residues. Trimming removed 2 bases at V and 3 bases at J, with 14 bases between. The germline V gene has CDR1 LGHDT and CDR2 YNNKEL (reference sequence). CDR3 amino acids: CASSQTGSGVGNTIYF. CDR3 nucleotide sequence: TGTGCCAGCAGCCAAACCGGATCAGGGGTTGGAAACACCATATATTTT.

This chain uses TRBV4-1 with TRBJ2-7; maybe TRBD1 (6 bases). Germline V gives CDR1 MGHRA, CDR2 YSYEKL. V was trimmed by 0 bases and J by 7 bases, leaving 19 bases between them. The CDR3 runs to 16 residues. The CDR3 is CASSQDGGTGTREQYF. Here the CDR3 DNA reads TGCGCCAGCAGCCAAGACGGAGGAACAGGGACGCGTGAGCAGTACTTC.

This chain joins TRBV18 and TRBJ2-1; TRBD2 aligns across 7 bases. Germline CDR1 and CDR2: KGHSH and LQKENI. Trimming took 2 bases from V and 2 from J; bases not matched to a gene: 3. The CDR3 totals 15 residues. In DNA, the CDR3 is TGTGCCAGCTCACCAGCGGGGGTGGCCTACAATGAGCAGTTCTTC. Residues: CASSPAGVAYNEQFF.

The chain carries TRBV7-3 and TRBJ2-7, with 7 bases identical to TRBD2. The V segment lost 5 bases and the J segment 3 bases; nucleotides outside the gene matches: 10. Germline-derived CDR1 and CDR2 are SGHTA and FQGTGA. The CDR3 runs 15 residues. CDR3 in DNA: TGTGCCAGCAGCCTGAGCGGGAACCTCAACTACGAGCAGTACTTC. Protein: CASSLSGNLNYEQYF. The full variable domain, in which reference TRBV7-3 and TRBJ2-7 provide the parts outside the CDR3, is GAGVSQTPSNKVTEKGKYVELRCDPISGHTALYWYRQSLGQGPEFLIYFQGTGAADDSGLPNDRFFAVRPEGSVSTLKIQRTERGDSAVYLCASSLSGNLNYEQYFGPGTRLTVT.

The chain couples TRBV5-6 to TRBJ1-6; a weak D match, TRBD1 (6 bases). The V end lost 4 bases, the J end lost 3 bases, and 8 bases lay between the germline ends. CDR1 and CDR2 (germline): SGHDT, YYEEEE. This CDR3 spans 14 amino acids. In nucleotides, the CDR3 is TGTGCCAGCAGCCGACAGGACTATAATTCACCCCTCCACTTT. This encodes CASSRQDYNSPLHF.

The chain links TRBV5-1 to TRBJ2-7; TRBD1 matches 7 bases. Germline CDR1 is SGHRS and CDR2 is YFSETQ. This CDR3 is built from 13 residues. The V and J ends lost 2 bases and 7 bases, in that order; junction bases with no gene match: 6. This CDR3 is CASSFAGTAEQYF. Written as DNA, the CDR3 is TGCGCCAGCAGCTTCGCCGGGACAGCAGAGCAGTACTTC.

This chain connects TRBV19 to TRBJ2-7; 10 bases are shared with TRBD1. In germline, CDR1 is LNHDA, CDR2 SQIVND (reference sequence). J lost 5 bases, V lost 6 bases, and 7 bases had no gene match. CDR3 length: 14 amino acids. The CDR3 loop is CASSRDRGNHEQYF. CDR3 in DNA: TGTGCCAGTAGCCGGGACAGGGGTAACCACGAGCAGTACTTC.

CDR3 in DNA: TGTGCCAGCAGCCCCCCCGGAGGCGGGGGTTACAATGAGCAGTTCTTC. This translates into CASSPPGGGGYNEQFF. The chain joins TRBV4-2 to TRBJ2-1, with TRBD2 matching 7 bases. The V gene end was trimmed by 4 bases and the J gene end by 4 bases; junction bases not matched to a gene: 10. Germline lookup yields CDR1 LGHNA and CDR2 YNFKEQ. This CDR3 region has 16 residues.

On this clone itself: The same CDR3 arises from other DNA sequences in this sample as well. The V call is TRBV20-1, the J call TRBJ2-7; D call uncertain. CDR3 length: 11 amino acids. V lost 2 bases and J lost 6, with 8 bases in between. Germline lookup yields CDR1 DFQATT and CDR2 SNEGSKA (reference sequence). The DNA of the CDR3 is TGCAGTGCTAGAAGTGGCTTCGAGCAGTACTTC. This translates into CSARSGFEQYF.

The rearrangement joins TRBV19 to TRBJ1-1; 12 bases align to TRBD1. V lost 4 bases to trimming and J lost 0 bases; unmatched junction nucleotides: 6. The CDR3 consists of 17 residues. The germline V gene encodes CDR1 LNHDA and CDR2 SQIVND (reference sequence). CDR3 residues: CASSTPGTGGLNTEAFF. DNA for the CDR3: TGTGCCAGTAGTACCCCCGGGACAGGGGGCTTGAACACTGAAGCTTTCTTT.

This chain joins TRBV14 and TRBJ2-3; D gene ambiguous. V was trimmed by 1 base and J by 6 bases, leaving 5 bases between them. The CDR3 is made up of 12 amino acids. The V gene's germline CDR1 is SGHDN and CDR2 FVKESK. The CDR3 DNA reads TGTGCCAGCAGCCAAGTAACTGATACGCAGTATTTT. Translation: CASSQVTDTQYF.

The chain carries TRBV16 and TRBJ1-5; D not resolved. The length of the CDR3 is 15 residues. V lost 4 bases to trimming and J lost 0 bases, with 10 bases between them. CDR1 KGHSY and CDR2 FQNENV come from the germline V gene. The CDR3 nucleotides are TGTGCCAGCAGCCTGGGCAGACCTAGCAATCAGCCCCAGCATTTT. Residues: CASSLGRPSNQPQHF.

The sample holds a few counts of this clone. V and J are TRBV18 and TRBJ2-1, with TRBD2 as a possible D gene (6 bases). The germline CDR1 and CDR2 sequences are KGHSH and LQKENI. The germline V and J ends were trimmed by 4 bases and 6 bases, with 19 bases remaining between them. The CDR3 contains 16 residues. CDR3 in amino acids: CASSLGTGVGSNEQFF. CDR3 DNA: TGTGCCAGCTCACTAGGGACTGGTGTGGGGTCCAATGAGCAGTTCTTC.